This TCR beta chain was captured by sequencing in a study of T cells in tuberculosis. About the research overall: CD1B tetramers identified T cells specific for mycobacterial lipid GMM.

The CDR3 is made up of 15 amino acids. Per germline, CDR1 SNHLY and CDR2 FYNNEI. J was trimmed by 3 bases and V by 8 bases; bases with no gene match: 7. Repertoires were generated with immunoSEQ multiplex PCR, while TCRdb's copy carries only in-frame clones and drops some. In the table there are 25,000 to 40,000 clones, 70% to 90% of which are singletons. Time point described: new active TB diagnosis, blood taken before or within 7 days of starting treatment. Confirmation came from sputum smear and/or culture positivity for M. tuberculosis. Each donor contributed about 100,000 T cells on average, unsorted.

This chain connects TRBV2 to TRBJ2-2, with 9 nucleotides matching TRBD1. The sequence was collected from an adult with tuberculosis. This sample comprised PBMCs, obtained at tuberculosis diagnosis. CDR3 DNA sequence: TGTGCCAGCTCTAGGACAGGGGACGACACCGGGGAGCTGTTTTTT. This translates into CASSRTGDDTGELFF. The full variable domain, completed using reference TRBV2 and TRBJ2-2, is EPEVTQTPSHQVTQMGQEVILRCVPISNHLYFYWYRQILGQKVEFLVSFYNNEISEKSEIFDDQFSVERPDGSNFTLKIRSTKLEDSAMYFCASSRTGDDTGELFFGEGSRLTVL.